Presented here are 30 T cell receptor beta chains from one specimen sequenced in a study of blood T cells in healthy people across ages. A second PCR, run for about 7 to 11 cycles, used a sample-barcoded 5' primer plus a J-beta primer mix. TCRdb itself ran the 5' RACE reads through MiXCR, one entry per CDR3 protein. The sample lists 1.5 million or so distinct CDR3 sequences; about 40% were seen once. Source material: blood. Receptor source: a woman between 18 and 29 years old in good health.

This clonotype was observed many times. The chain is built from TRBV20-1 and TRBJ1-1; D gene unclear. The CDR3 is made up of 12 amino acids. The germline V and J ends were trimmed by 0 bases and 1 base, with 3 bases remaining between them. The germline CDR1 and CDR2 sequences are DFQATT and SNEGSKA (reference sequence). CDR3: CSARDPNTEAFF. The CDR3 region has the DNA TGCAGTGCTAGAGATCCGAACACTGAAGCTTTCTTT.

This clonotype was found a few times. V usage is TRBV11-2 and J usage is TRBJ2-4; unclear D gene. TRBJ2-7 explains the end of the DNA better; the J call may be wrong. CDR1 is SGHAT and CDR2 is FQNNGV in the germline V gene. The CDR3 sequence is 16 residues long. CDR3 in amino acids: CASSLVTGWSGNEQYF. For the CDR3, the DNA is TGTGCCAGCAGCTTAGTAACCGGGTGGAGTGGGAACGAGCAGTACTTC.

This chain joins TRBV20-1 and TRBJ2-7; 11 bases match TRBD1. V lost 5 bases, J lost 4 bases, and 7 bases stayed unmatched. The CDR3 sequence is 14 residues long. From germline, CDR1 is DFQATT and CDR2 SNEGSKA (reference sequence). CDR3: CSAPTGTGGYEQYF. The CDR3 region has the DNA TGCAGTGCTCCCACAGGGACAGGGGGATACGAGCAGTACTTC.

This clonotype was detected a few times. The chain carries TRBV3-1 and TRBJ2-7; D perhaps matches TRBD1 (6 bases). CDR1 and CDR2 from the germline V gene are LGHDT and YNNKEL (reference sequence). V lost 5 bases, J lost 4 bases, and 12 bases lay in between. The CDR3 has 13 residues. The CDR3 reads CASSSQDRYEQYF. The CDR3 coding sequence is TGTGCCAGCAGCTCTCAGGACAGATACGAGCAGTACTTC.

In nucleotides, the CDR3 is TGCAGTGCTGCCGGGACTCCGTACCAAGAGACCCAGTACTTC. Protein sequence: CSAAGTPYQETQYF. The genes are TRBV20-1 and TRBJ2-5, with D possibly TRBD2 on 6 matching bases. Germline lookup yields CDR1 DFQATT and CDR2 SNEGSKA (reference sequence). CDR3 size: 14 residues. V dropped 5 bases and J dropped 0 bases, with 13 bases sitting between them.

This clonotype showed up many times. Written as DNA, the CDR3 is TGTGCCAGCAGTTTGTGGGGGACTGAAGCTTTCTTT. Amino acids: CASSLWGTEAFF. The chain joins TRBV12-3 or TRBV12-4 to TRBJ1-1; D perhaps matches TRBD1 (5 bases). The CDR3 runs to 12 residues. V was trimmed by 3 bases and J by 5 bases, leaving 7 bases between them.

The V gene is TRBV3-1, the J gene TRBJ2-1; tentative D call: TRBD1 (7 bases). CDR1 LGHDT and CDR2 YNNKEL come from the germline V gene (reference sequence). Trimming stripped 7 bases from V and 6 bases from J, with 22 bases between. CDR3 size: 16 residues. In nucleotides, the CDR3 is TGTGCCAGCACCTCCCCCCGGGGCCAGGGGGGCAATGAGCAGTTCTTC. Translation: CASTSPRGQGGNEQFF.

V gene TRBV6-1 combines with J gene TRBJ2-5, with a tentative D call TRBD2 (5 bases). The germline gives CDR1 MNHNS, CDR2 SASEGT. The CDR3 is 16 residues long. Between the trimmed V and J ends, which lost 1 base and 5 bases, there was a span of 17 bases. CDR3 residues: CASSEVSRAGGETQYF. The CDR3 region has the DNA TGTGCCAGCAGTGAAGTTTCCCGGGCTGGCGGGGAGACCCAGTACTTC.

V and J are TRBV7-9 and TRBJ1-1; 9 positions agree with TRBD1. V shed 5 bases, J shed 5 bases, and the junction held 9 bases outside the gene matches. CDR1 is SEHNR, CDR2 FQNEAQ, per germline (reference sequence). This CDR3 spans 15 amino acids. CDR3 DNA: TGTGCCAGCAGCGACAACAGGGGGCGGGATACTGAAGCTTTCTTT. Translation gives CASSDNRGRDTEAFF. Looking up the rest from reference TRBV7-9 and TRBJ1-1 gives the full variable domain: DTGVSQNPRHKITKRGQNVTFRCDPISEHNRLYWYRQTLGQGPEFLTYFQNEAQLEKSRLLSDRFSAERPKGSFSTLEIQRTEQGDSAMYLCASSDNRGRDTEAFFGQGTRLTVV.

The gene calls are TRBV10-3 and TRBJ2-3, with D maybe TRBD1 (7 bases). The germline V gene encodes CDR1 ENHRY and CDR2 SYGVKD. The CDR3 extends over 16 amino acids. Trimming stripped 0 bases from V and 6 bases from J, with 16 bases between. CDR3 residues: CAISESTQGGMDTQYF. The DNA for the CDR3 is TGTGCCATCAGTGAGTCGACTCAGGGGGGTATGGATACGCAGTATTTT.

In this sample, this clonotype turned up a few times. The chain is built from TRBV3-1 and TRBJ2-7; TRBD2 aligns across 11 bases. V trimming: 3 bases; J trimming: 0 bases; junction bases outside the gene matches: 1. This CDR3 is built from 15 residues. Germline CDR1 and CDR2: LGHDT and YNNKEL (reference sequence). For the CDR3, the DNA is TGTGCCAGCAGCCAGACTAGCGGGGCCTCCTACGAGCAGTACTTC. Its protein product is CASSQTSGASYEQYF.

The genes are TRBV7-8 and TRBJ2-3, with 7 bases that match TRBD2. The CDR3 runs to 15 residues. In germline, CDR1 is SGHVS, CDR2 FQNEAQ. V lost 2 bases and J lost 4; bases outside the gene matches: 6. The CDR3 is CASSLRLAVADTQYF. CDR3 sequence (DNA): TGTGCCAGCAGCTTAAGACTAGCCGTAGCAGATACGCAGTATTTT.

This chain links TRBV29-1 with TRBJ2-7; possibly TRBD2 for D (6 bases). CDR1 and CDR2 (germline): SQVTM, ANQGSEA. This CDR3 comprises 14 residues. Trimming shortened V by 4 bases and J by 2 bases, and 15 bases separated the two germline ends. CDR3 nucleotides: TGCAGCGTTGGAATGACTAGTGGTCCCTACGAGCAGTACTTC. As protein: CSVGMTSGPYEQYF.

This clonotype turned up a few times. The V call is TRBV29-1, the J call TRBJ2-1, with 7 nucleotides matching TRBD2. Germline CDR1 and CDR2: SQVTM and ANQGSEA. J was trimmed by 6 bases and V by 7 bases; bases with no gene match: 12. CDR3 size: 14 residues. The CDR3 region has the DNA TGCAGCGAGCCGACTAGCCCGGGGAGCAATGAGCAGTTCTTC. It yields the protein CSEPTSPGSNEQFF.

With respect to this clonotype: The junction shows a germline mismatch at one end, possibly a read error. The chain employs TRBV3-1 and TRBJ2-7; D remains ambiguous. The CDR3 is made up of 16 amino acids. Germline V gene sequence: CDR1 LGHDT, CDR2 YNNKEL (reference sequence). CDR3 in amino acids: CVSSKMGSHPPKEQYF. The CDR3 coding sequence is TGTGTCAGCAGCAAGATGGGCAGCCACCCCCCTAAAGAGCAGTACTTC.

The chain employs TRBV20-1 and TRBJ2-1; D might be TRBD1 (6 bases). The end of the DNA aligns better with TRBJ2-7, so the J call may be wrong. Germline V gene sequence: CDR1 DFQATT, CDR2 SNEGSKA (reference sequence). The CDR3 is 14 amino acids. CDR3 nucleotide sequence: TGCAGTGCTAGAGGACAGGAAGGCTACAATGAGCAGTACTTC. It specifies CSARGQEGYNEQYF.

Notes on this clonotype: An end of the junction differs from the germline gene, which may be a read error. V and J are TRBV11-2 and TRBJ2-1, with 7 bases matching TRBD2. The CDR3 is made up of 15 amino acids. Germline CDR1 and CDR2: SGHAT and FQNNGV. CDR3 bases: TGTGCCGGCAGGACCGGACTAGGGTCCTACAATGAGCAGTTCTTC. The encoded protein is CAGRTGLGSYNEQFF.

The gene calls are TRBV7-2 and TRBJ1-3, with D unclear. Deletions cut 1 base from V and 8 bases from J, with 9 bases between. This CDR3 is built from 13 residues. From germline, CDR1 is SGHTA and CDR2 FQGNSA. CDR3 nucleotides: TGTGCCAGCAGCTTAGAGCCGGAGGACACCATATATTTT. Translated, it gives CASSLEPEDTIYF.

The chain combines TRBV2 with TRBJ2-7, with TRBD2 identical over 11 bases. The J call may be mistaken, given a closer DNA end match to TRBJ2-5. CDR1 is SNHLY and CDR2 is FYNNEI in the germline V gene. The CDR3 runs to 13 residues. The chain's CDR3 is CAWISGGAETQYF. DNA for the CDR3: TGTGCCTGGATTAGCGGGGGGGCCGAGACCCAGTACTTC.

Only a few counts were recorded for this clonotype. Here the CDR3 DNA reads TGTGCCAGCAGTCGGGGGGGTGGCACCGGGGAGCTGTTTTTT. It is translated as CASSRGGGTGELFF. J is TRBJ2-2 and V is TRBV12-3 or TRBV12-4; 8 nucleotides match TRBD2. V was clipped by 5 bases and J by 4 bases; unmatched bases: 3. The CDR3 totals 14 residues.

V and J are TRBV5-1 and TRBJ1-5, with TRBD1 matching over 7 bases. Trimming took 6 bases from V and 2 from J; bases not matched to a gene: 11. Germline assignment: CDR1 SGHRS and CDR2 YFSETQ. CDR3 length: 16 residues. The CDR3 nucleotides read TGCGCCAGCACCGGACAGGCTGAGGTGGGCAATCAGCCCCAGCATTTT. Amino acids: CASTGQAEVGNQPQHF.

Comment on this clonotype: A much larger clonotype is one base distant, so this may be a read error. The chain is built from TRBV10-3 and TRBJ2-1; 7 nucleotides agree with TRBD2. With V trimmed by 10 bases and J by 13 bases, 19 bases remained unmatched. Germline V CDR1 and CDR2: ENHRY, SYGVKD. The CDR3 runs 14 residues. CDR3 nucleotides: TGTGCCACCCGAGCGGGGACCATCCGGGAGACCCAGTTCTTC. This translates into CATRAGTIRETQFF.

In this sample, this clonotype turned up once. V usage is TRBV27 and J usage is TRBJ2-5; D perhaps matches TRBD2 (5 bases). The J call is doubtful: the DNA matches TRBJ2-7 better. The germline V gene has CDR1 MNHEY and CDR2 SMNVEV (reference sequence). There are 15 residues in the CDR3. The CDR3 spells CASSLYGSDPYEQYF. The CDR3 nucleotides are TGTGCCAGCAGTTTATATGGGAGCGATCCCTACGAGCAGTACTTC.

The J gene is TRBJ2-7, the V gene TRBV6-6; tentatively, D is TRBD1 (7 bases). Germline-derived CDR1 and CDR2 are MNHNY and SVGAGI (reference sequence). Deletions cut 1 base from V and 3 bases from J, with 13 bases between. The CDR3 extends over 15 amino acids. CDR3 DNA sequence: TGTGCCAGCAGTTACTGGGGGCAGGGGGGCTACGAGCAGTACTTC. The encoded protein is CASSYWGQGGYEQYF.

The V call is TRBV7-9, the J call TRBJ2-7, with D uncertain. The end of the DNA is better explained by TRBJ2-4, so the J call may be wrong. Germline CDR1 SEHNR, CDR2 FQNEAQ (reference sequence). This CDR3 comprises 13 residues. Written as DNA, the CDR3 is TGTGCCAGCAGCTCCCAATCAGTGAGCATTCAGTACTTC. Its translation is CASSSQSVSIQYF.

The table lists this clonotype with a few counts. The chain has TRBV11-2 and TRBJ2-7, with TRBD1 as a possible D gene (6 bases). The V and J ends lost 1 base and 0 bases respectively, with 16 bases between them. The germline gives CDR1 SGHAT, CDR2 FQNNGV. CDR3 length equals 17 residues. For the CDR3, the DNA is TGTGCCAGCAGCTTAGGAATGAGGACAGACCCCTCCTACGAGCAGTACTTC. This translates into CASSLGMRTDPSYEQYF.

The chain recombines TRBV15 with TRBJ2-2; 7 bases are shared with TRBD1. The trim removed 1 base at V and 4 bases at J, leaving 6 bases unmatched. The CDR3 runs to 16 residues. CDR1 and CDR2 (germline): LNHNV, YYDKDF (reference sequence). DNA of the CDR3: TGTGCCACCAGCAGAGGAACAGGGGCGGGCACCGGGGAGCTGTTTTTT. This codes for CATSRGTGAGTGELFF.

In its sample, this clonotype was seen a few times. The chain carries TRBV6-1 and TRBJ1-2, with unresolved D. This CDR3 is built from 15 residues. Trimming pared 8 bases from V and 8 bases from J, leaving 24 bases between. CDR1 is MNHNS and CDR2 is SASEGT in the germline V gene. The CDR3 DNA is TGTGCCAGCTCTCCTAAGCCGGAGGGTCGGTGCGGCTACACCTTC. This gives the protein CASSPKPEGRCGYTF.

The V and J genes are TRBV7-9 and TRBJ2-3; possibly TRBD1 or TRBD2 for D (5 bases each). The V end lost 4 bases, the J end lost 8 bases, and 16 bases lay between the germline ends. The CDR3 has 14 amino acids. In germline, CDR1 is SEHNR, CDR2 FQNEAQ (reference sequence). CDR3 amino acids: CASSSRVVGGTQYF. As DNA, the CDR3 is TGTGCCAGCAGCTCCAGGGTTGTTGGAGGTACGCAGTATTTT. The complete variable domain, with remaining parts taken from reference TRBV7-9 and TRBJ2-3, reads DTGVSQNPRHKITKRGQNVTFRCDPISEHNRLYWYRQTLGQGPEFLTYFQNEAQLEKSRLLSDRFSAERPKGSFSTLEIQRTEQGDSAMYLCASSSRVVGGTQYFGPGTRLTVL.

CDR3 DNA sequence: TGCAGTGCAGAAGCCAAGGAGGTGCAGTACTTC. Translated, it gives CSAEAKEVQYF. The chain couples TRBV20-1 to TRBJ2-7; TRBD2 is a possible D gene (5 bases). V gave up 6 bases and J gave up 9 bases, with 15 bases separating them. CDR1 is DFQATT and CDR2 is SNEGSKA in the germline V gene (reference sequence). CDR3 length: 11 amino acids.